The entry that follows covers one T cell receptor beta chain sequence. Its cognate antigen is unknown. This sample is part of a study of T cell responses to AZD1222 COVID-19 vaccine. Study findings and constraints: Once two AZD1222 doses were given, Spike-specific TCR breadth and depth went up. Close to half of all spike-specific TCRs reportedly target regions of the variants that are unmutated.

TCRdb keeps only in-frame clones here, not all; method: immunoSEQ multiplex PCR. The sample holds more than 110,000 clones, 92% seen once. This CDR3 region has 14 residues. Deletions cut 5 bases from V and 6 bases from J, with 16 bases between. CDR1 is LNHDA and CDR2 is SQIVND in the germline V gene (reference sequence). This sequence joins TRBV19 and TRBJ1-2; D is possibly TRBD1 (6 bases). The origin of this receptor is an adult who received the AZD1222 COVID-19 vaccine. The sample was peripheral blood, taken 28 days after the second AZD1222 dose. CDR3 DNA sequence: TGTGCCAGTAGTCCCGGACAGCGAATCCATGGCTACACCTTC. This encodes CASSPGQRIHGYTF.